These 29 T cell receptor beta chains were all obtained from the same sample, sequenced in a study of blood T cell repertoires in COVID-19. TCRdb's copy holds only in-frame clones and misses some; the assay was immunoSEQ multiplex PCR. The sample includes around 200,000 clones, 85% of them seen just once. The specimen sequenced was PBMCs or T cells enriched from blood (not recorded which). These receptors were obtained from a man in his forties who had recovered from COVID-19.

This clone was observed once. CDR3 amino acids: CASRGTGAQFF. The CDR3 coding sequence is TGTGCCAGCAGGGGGACAGGGGCCCAGTTCTTC. J is TRBJ2-1 and V is TRBV9, with TRBD1 matching over 10 bases. The germline V gene has CDR1 SGDLS and CDR2 YYNGEE. V was pared by 5 bases and J by 13 bases, with 3 bases of the junction left unmatched. The CDR3 extends over 11 amino acids.

Within the sample, this clone is medium-sized. The chain combines TRBV6-1 with TRBJ2-1; 10 nucleotides line up with TRBD2. The CDR3 contains 15 residues. CDR1 MNHNS and CDR2 SASEGT come from the germline V gene. The J segment lost 4 bases and the V segment lost 3 bases, leaving 3 bases of the junction unmatched. CDR3 nucleotide sequence: TGTGCCAGCAGTGAGTCTAGCGGGGGTTACAATGAGCAGTTCTTC. This translates into CASSESSGGYNEQFF.

This clone was seen only once. The chain couples TRBV3-1 (or the pseudogene TRBV3-2) to TRBJ1-1; possible D gene TRBD1, 6 bases. Germline V gene data show CDR1 as LGHDT and CDR2 as YNNKEL (reference sequence). V dropped 4 bases and J dropped 1 base, with 7 bases sitting between them. The CDR3 runs to 13 residues. CDR3 in amino acids: CASSRGQNTEAFF. The CDR3 nucleotides read TGTGCCAGCAGCCGGGGACAGAACACTGAAGCTTTCTTT.

The rearrangement uses TRBV2 and TRBJ1-5; 10 nucleotides match TRBD1. The CDR3 is 14 amino acids. Looked up from germline, CDR1 is SNHLY and CDR2 is FYNNEI. The V segment lost 5 bases and the J segment 4 bases; nucleotides outside the gene matches: 2. The CDR3 coding sequence is TGTGCCAGCAGTAGGACAGGGGGGAATCAGCCCCAGCATTTT. Amino acid sequence: CASSRTGGNQPQHF.

V usage is TRBV9 and J usage is TRBJ2-2; D call uncertain. Germline loops: CDR1 SGDLS, CDR2 YYNGEE. CDR3 length equals 15 residues. V lost 0 bases, J lost 0 bases, and 6 bases lay in between. The CDR3 region is CASSVGIANTGELFF. CDR3 in DNA: TGTGCCAGCAGCGTAGGTATCGCGAACACCGGGGAGCTGTTTTTT.

V and J are TRBV28 and TRBJ2-2; 7 bases map to TRBD1. Germline values: CDR1 MDHEN, CDR2 SYDVKM. CDR3 length: 15 amino acids. The V segment lost 6 bases and the J segment 2 bases; nucleotides outside the gene matches: 6. CDR3: CASRGTAENTGELFF. The CDR3 region has the DNA TGTGCCAGCAGAGGGACAGCTGAAAACACCGGGGAGCTGTTTTTT.

The chain employs TRBV28 and TRBJ1-3; 7 bases are shared with TRBD1. With V trimmed by 0 bases and J by 4 bases, 0 bases remained unmatched. Germline CDR1 MDHEN, CDR2 SYDVKM. The CDR3 extends over 14 amino acids. Here the CDR3 DNA reads TGTGCCAGCAGTTTATGGGACAGGGGAAACACCATATATTTT. Its translation is CASSLWDRGNTIYF.

The chain is built from TRBV9 and TRBJ2-7; 10 nucleotides match TRBD1. This CDR3 contains 13 residues. Germline V gives CDR1 SGDLS, CDR2 YYNGEE. V trimming: 3 bases; J trimming: 7 bases; junction bases outside the gene matches: 4. The CDR3 DNA follows: TGTGCCAGCAGCGCCGGACAGGGGGGTGAGCAGTACTTC. This encodes CASSAGQGGEQYF.

CDR3 DNA: TGTGCCAGTCTGGGGACAGGGGCCTATGGCTACACCTTC. Its protein product is CASLGTGAYGYTF. This chain links TRBV19 with TRBJ1-2; 10 bases fit TRBD1. The CDR3 runs 13 residues. The J segment lost 4 bases and the V segment lost 8 bases, leaving 4 bases of the junction unmatched. CDR1 LNHDA and CDR2 SQIVND come from the germline V gene (reference sequence). Based on the CDR3 plus reference TRBV19 and TRBJ1-2, the full variable domain is DGGITQSPKYLFRKEGQNVTLSCEQNLNHDAMYWYRQDPGQGLRLIYYSQIVNDFQKGDIAEGYSVSREKKESFPLTVTSAQKNPTAFYLCASLGTGAYGYTFGSGTRLTVV.

This chain uses TRBV19 with TRBJ2-7; D unclear. Germline V gene sequence: CDR1 LNHDA, CDR2 SQIVND (reference sequence). Deletions cut 5 bases from V and 6 bases from J, with 14 bases between. This CDR3 spans 13 amino acids. The CDR3 sequence is CASSYSSLGEQYF. The CDR3 region has the DNA TGTGCCAGTAGTTACAGCAGTCTGGGCGAGCAGTACTTC.

The table lists this clone with a few counts. The V gene is TRBV6-5, the J gene TRBJ1-2; TRBD1 matches 9 bases. V lost 6 bases, J lost 4 bases, and 9 bases stayed unmatched. The V gene's germline CDR1 is MNHEY and CDR2 SVGAGI. The CDR3 contains 15 residues. CDR3 DNA: TGTGCCAGCAGCAAACAGGGGGCAGCGATCTATGGCTACACCTTC. It codes for CASSKQGAAIYGYTF.

This clone was found once. The chain uses TRBV13 and TRBJ2-1; TRBD1 might be the D (6 bases). Trimming pared 4 bases from V and 2 bases from J, leaving 12 bases between. CDR3 length: 15 residues. The V gene's germline CDR1 is PRHDT and CDR2 FYEKMQ (reference sequence). The CDR3 DNA sequence: TGTGCCAGCAGCTCCCGGGGACAAGCCTACAATGAGCAGTTCTTC. Translation: CASSSRGQAYNEQFF.

The rearrangement joins TRBV25-1 to TRBJ1-3; D not certain. The CDR3 has 15 residues. Trimming pared 0 bases from V and 0 bases from J, leaving 6 bases between. Germline V gives CDR1 MGHDK, CDR2 SYGVNS. CDR3 coding DNA: TGTGCCAGCAGTGAATATCACAGCTCTGGAAACACCATATATTTT. This translates into CASSEYHSSGNTIYF.

The chain carries TRBV28 and TRBJ2-7; D gene uncertain. Per germline, CDR1 MDHEN and CDR2 SYDVKM. V lost 5 bases, J lost 0 bases, and 8 bases lay in between. This CDR3 contains 13 residues. The DNA for the CDR3 is TGTGCCAGCAGTGCGGATTCCTCCTACGAGCAGTACTTC. It codes for CASSADSSYEQYF.

This chain uses TRBV5-1 with TRBJ2-3; 9 bases agree with TRBD2. This CDR3 comprises 16 residues. Germline V gene lookup returns CDR1 SGHRS and CDR2 YFSETQ. V shed 0 bases, J shed 2 bases, and the junction held 4 bases outside the gene matches. The chain's CDR3 is CASSLAGGGVTDTQYF. The CDR3, as DNA: TGCGCCAGCAGCTTGGCAGGCGGGGGGGTCACAGATACGCAGTATTTT. Full variable domain (missing parts from reference TRBV5-1 and TRBJ2-3): KAGVTQTPRYLIKTRGQQVTLSCSPISGHRSVSWYQQTPGQGLQFLFEYFSETQRNKGNFPGRFSGRQFSNSRSEMNVSTLELGDSALYLCASSLAGGGVTDTQYFGPGTRLTVL.

V gene TRBV6-1 combines with J gene TRBJ2-7, with D possibly TRBD1 on 6 matching bases. The CDR3 consists of 15 residues. Trimming removed 1 base at V and 4 bases at J, with 14 bases between. The germline CDR1 and CDR2 sequences are MNHNS and SASEGT. CDR3 DNA sequence: TGTGCCAGCAGTGAAGGAGCAGGGACAATTTACGAGCAGTACTTC. Translated: CASSEGAGTIYEQYF.

V usage is TRBV29-1 and J usage is TRBJ2-1; D is perhaps TRBD1 (5 bases). V lost 5 bases and J lost 10, with 12 bases in between. This CDR3 has 11 residues. Germline assignment: CDR1 SQVTM and CDR2 ANQGSEA. This CDR3 reads CSVRQGGEQFF. CDR3 in DNA: TGCAGCGTTCGTCAGGGTGGCGAGCAGTTCTTC.

CDR3 amino acids: CASTGQGASYGYTF. CDR3 in DNA: TGTGCCAGCACCGGACAGGGGGCTTCCTATGGCTACACCTTC. The rearrangement uses TRBV7-2 and TRBJ1-2, with 11 bases matching TRBD1. From germline, CDR1 is SGHTA and CDR2 FQGNSA. The CDR3 totals 14 residues. Trimming at V came to 7 bases and at J to 4 bases, leaving 5 bases not matched to a gene.

The chain joins TRBV14 to TRBJ1-5, with 7 bases fitting TRBD1. V trimming: 3 bases; J trimming: 3 bases; junction bases outside the gene matches: 2. This CDR3 region has 14 residues. Germline lookup yields CDR1 SGHDN and CDR2 FVKESK. CDR3 coding DNA: TGTGCCAGCAGCCAGACAGGGAACAATCAGCCCCAGCATTTT. Translation: CASSQTGNNQPQHF. Full variable domain (outside the CDR3, taken from reference TRBV14 and TRBJ1-5): EAGVTQFPSHSVIEKGQTVTLRCDPISGHDNLYWYRRVMGKEIKFLLHFVKESKQDESGMPNNRFLAERTGGTYSTLKVQPAELEDSGVYFCASSQTGNNQPQHFGDGTRLSIL.

This chain uses TRBV11-3 with TRBJ2-1; 12 bases are shared with TRBD2. The germline CDR1 and CDR2 sequences are SGHNT and YENEEA. CDR3 length: 15 residues. After removal of 5 bases from V and 5 bases from J, the junction contained 4 bases not matched to a gene. The CDR3 spells CASSRLAGANNEQFF. CDR3 bases: TGTGCCAGCAGCCGACTAGCGGGAGCAAACAATGAGCAGTTCTTC.

In nucleotides, the CDR3 is TGTGCCAGCAGTCAACCGGGACTTTACTACAATGAGCAGTTCTTC. As protein: CASSQPGLYYNEQFF. The V call is TRBV28, the J call TRBJ2-1; possibly TRBD2 for D (6 bases). Trimming removed 5 bases at V and 3 bases at J, with 14 bases between. The CDR3 spans 15 residues. Germline V gives CDR1 MDHEN, CDR2 SYDVKM.

V usage is TRBV3-1 (or the pseudogene TRBV3-2) and J usage is TRBJ2-5; TRBD1 matches 9 bases. CDR3 size: 16 residues. Germline V gene data show CDR1 as LGHDT and CDR2 as YNNKEL (reference sequence). Germline trimming cut 2 bases from V and 1 base from J; bases unmatched to any gene: 5. The CDR3 region is CASSQPQGAPQETQYF. CDR3 in DNA: TGTGCCAGCAGCCAACCACAGGGGGCGCCCCAAGAGACCCAGTACTTC.

The chain uses TRBV5-1 and TRBJ1-4, with TRBD1 identical over 7 bases. Germline CDR1 and CDR2: SGHRS and YFSETQ. Trimming removed 5 bases from V and 7 bases from J; junction bases left unmatched: 11. The CDR3 has 15 residues. CDR3 residues: CASRPQGILGEKLFF. The DNA of the CDR3 is TGCGCCAGCAGGCCACAGGGGATCCTTGGTGAAAAACTGTTTTTT.

The chain carries TRBV10-3 and TRBJ2-7, with 9 positions matching TRBD2. The CDR3 length is 20 residues. Germline trimming cut 6 bases from V and 2 bases from J; bases unmatched to any gene: 23. Germline CDR1 and CDR2: ENHRY and SYGVKD. The CDR3 nucleotides are TGTGCCATCAGCCTAACCCGAGTAGGGGTAGCGGGAGCGCCAGCCTACGAGCAGTACTTC. Residues: CAISLTRVGVAGAPAYEQYF.

The chain combines TRBV5-5 with TRBJ1-3; the match to TRBD1 covers 7 bases. CDR1 SGHKS and CDR2 YYEKEE come from the germline V gene (reference sequence). V gave up 2 bases and J gave up 4 bases; unmatched junction bases: 6. The CDR3 spans 15 residues. CDR3 loop: CASSLRQGPGNTIYF. DNA for the CDR3: TGTGCCAGCAGCTTACGACAGGGACCAGGAAACACCATATATTTT.

The chain has TRBV28 and TRBJ1-2; TRBD1 agrees at 7 bases. The CDR3 consists of 17 residues. Per germline, CDR1 MDHEN and CDR2 SYDVKM. Trimming removed 6 bases from V and 8 bases from J; junction bases left unmatched: 21. CDR3 region: CASRLAWGSDRDLGYTF. Here the CDR3 DNA reads TGTGCCAGCAGACTTGCGTGGGGGAGCGACAGGGACCTCGGCTACACCTTC.

In DNA form, the CDR3 reads TGTGCCAGCAGCAAACGGGCCGGCGGGGGAAAGGTGTGGCAGTACTTC. Translated: CASSKRAGGGKVWQYF. The chain combines TRBV21-1 with TRBJ2-7; the table names TRBD2, a call not compared with the DNA. TRBV21-1 is given as a pseudogene. This CDR3 contains 16 residues.

The chain is built from TRBV3-1 (or the pseudogene TRBV3-2) and TRBJ2-7, with 8 bases lining up with TRBD1. The CDR3 extends over 14 amino acids. Germline V CDR1 and CDR2: LGHDT, YNNKEL (reference sequence). The V segment lost 3 bases and the J segment 6 bases; nucleotides outside the gene matches: 7. The CDR3 nucleotides read TGTGCCAGCAGCCATGACATAGGACAGGGCGAGCAGTACTTC. Translation: CASSHDIGQGEQYF.

The chain is built from TRBV5-5 and TRBJ2-7; no clear D. The CDR3 extends over 14 amino acids. The germline V gene has CDR1 SGHKS and CDR2 YYEKEE (reference sequence). Deletions cut 4 bases from V and 9 bases from J, with 20 bases between. CDR3 nucleotide sequence: TGTGCCAGCAGCGGCCTTGGCGCCCAATCGGGGCAGTACTTC. It yields the protein CASSGLGAQSGQYF.